Listed below are T cell receptor beta chains from one sample, sequenced in a study of T cell responses to AZD1222 COVID-19 vaccine. Here immunoSEQ multiplex PCR was the method, and the copy in TCRdb shows in-frame clones only, minus some. The table has 60,000 to 85,000 clones, roughly 80% seen once. This material consisted of peripheral blood, taken 28 days after the second dose of the MenACWY control vaccine. The origin of the receptors is an adult who received the MenACWY meningococcal vaccine as a control. Both conserved end residues are part of each CDR3. The order of the fields is J gene, V gene, CDR3 length, CDR3 protein.

>TRBJ2-1|TRBV7-8|16
CASSIDPAKWSGEQFF
>TRBJ1-6|TRBV6-5|12
CASRDSNSPLHF
>TRBJ2-3|TRBV11-2|11
CASSFEDTQYF
>TRBJ1-3|TRBV19|14
CASSMGPAGNTIYF
>TRBJ2-7|TRBV6-5|15
CASSPRTGGTGEQYF
>TRBJ2-7|TRBV7-8|15
CASSLGGGGGYEQYF
>TRBJ1-3|TRBV4-1|15
CASSQVVGDRNTIYF
>TRBJ1-3|TRBV30|14
CAWGKMDVGNTIYF
>TRBJ2-7|TRBV12-2|14
CASRPGGGSYEQYF
>TRBJ2-7|TRBV27|17
CASSFSAGGLSFTEQYF
>TRBJ1-2|TRBV7-9|13
CASSLEEGHGYTF
>TRBJ1-2|TRBV9|13
CASSVGGSRGYTF
>TRBJ2-1|TRBV23-1|19
CASSLSALAGECPYNEQFF
>TRBJ2-5|TRBV5-6|14
CASSLSAGRKTQYF
>TRBJ1-2|TRBV12-3/TRBV12-4|13
CASSPRTGLGYTF
>TRBJ1-2|TRBV2|13
CASKGQGQSGYTF
>TRBJ1-3|TRBV30|13
CAWSSTGGNTIYF
>TRBJ1-3|TRBV10-2|13
CASALGQGGTIYF
>TRBJ1-6|TRBV19|13
CASSIARTTPLHF
>TRBJ2-3|TRBV2|15
CASRYAFALTDTQYF
>TRBJ2-2|TRBV6-1|17
CASSAGLAGVVTGELFF
>TRBJ1-2|TRBV9|15
CASSVAWHLSDGYTF
>TRBJ1-1|TRBV19|14
CASRGQGWNTEAFF
>TRBJ1-6|TRBV6-5|14
CASSYSLESSTLHF
>TRBJ2-1|TRBV12-3/TRBV12-4|13
CASSTLRQGEQFF